What follows is one T cell receptor (beta chain) and its context. Its matching antigen is unknown. The sample belongs to a study of blood T cells in healthy people across ages. Then a second PCR, running about 6 to 11 cycles, was carried out with a sample-barcoded 5' primer and a J-beta primer mix. TCRdb redid the calling of the 5' RACE reads with MiXCR, one entry per CDR3 protein. The sample lists approximately 800,000 distinct CDR3 sequences; 50% to 65% were seen once. The CDR3 runs to 18 residues. Germline V gives CDR1 ENHRY, CDR2 SYGVKD. V lost 3 bases, J lost 3 bases, and 12 bases stayed unmatched. Per sample, a minimum of 6.5 million PBMCs were isolated. Whole-study findings and limits: Measured against age, TCR beta diversity per million T cells decreased in a roughly linear manner.

The sequence was collected from a man older than 75 in good health. The rearrangement links TRBV10-3 to TRBJ2-1, with TRBD2 matching over 9 bases. Sample: blood. DNA of the CDR3: TGTGCCATCAGTGATCCTATCGCGACTAGCGGAAACTACAATGAGCAGTTCTTC. This codes for CAISDPIATSGNYNEQFF.